This is a list of T cell receptor beta chains from one sample in a study of vaccination and CD4 T cells after COVID-19. TCRdb fed the PCR reads into MiXCR, producing one record per CDR3 protein. The sample yields around 17,000 distinct CDR3 sequences, 70% seen once. Which antigens these TCRs recognize remains unknown. Sequenced sample: CD4+ T cells from blood, cultured in vitro. The receptor set was obtained from a human donor who had recovered from COVID-19. The CDR3 runs from the conserved cysteine through the conserved F or W. D genes are given only for firm matches. Only some rows state a clone size, as once, few, many or a class for expanded clones.

size: .; V: TRBV15; D: TRBD1; J: TRBJ1-2; CDR3: CATSRDRGRGYFYGYTF; DNA: TGTGCCACCAGCAGAGACCGGGGCAGGGGGTATTTCTATGGCTACACCTTC
size: .; V: TRBV20-1; D: .; J: TRBJ2-1; CDR3: CSARDMGDEQFF; DNA: TGCAGTGCTAGAGATATGGGCGATGAGCAGTTCTTC
size: .; V: TRBV7-9; D: TRBD1; J: TRBJ1-3; CDR3: CASSALWTGSGNTIYF; DNA: TGTGCCAGCAGCGCCCTTTGGACAGGGAGTGGAAACACCATATATTTT
size: .; V: TRBV28; D: .; J: TRBJ2-5; CDR3: CASRRDIQETQYF; DNA: TGTGCCAGCAGACGGGACATCCAAGAGACCCAGTACTTC
size: .; V: TRBV2; D: TRBD2; J: TRBJ2-5; CDR3: CASSSGRARETQYF; DNA: TGTGCCAGCAGTTCCGGGAGGGCCAGGGAGACCCAGTACTTC
size: few; V: TRBV7-9; D: TRBD1; J: TRBJ1-5; CDR3: CASGTDNQPQHF; DNA: TGTGCCAGTGGGACAGACAATCAGCCCCAGCATTTT
size: .; V: TRBV7-2; D: TRBD1; J: TRBJ1-5; CDR3: CASSLWTGNQPQHF; DNA: TGTGCCAGCAGCTTATGGACAGGGAATCAGCCCCAGCATTTT
size: .; V: TRBV7-3; D: .; J: TRBJ2-2; CDR3: CASSPGVLGNTGELFF; DNA: TGTGCCAGCAGCCCCGGAGTTCTTGGGAACACCGGGGAGCTGTTTTTT
size: .; V: TRBV6-1; D: TRBD1; J: TRBJ2-3; CDR3: CASSVRTGSTDTQYF; DNA: TGTGCCAGCAGTGTACGGACAGGAAGCACAGATACGCAGTATTTT
size: .; V: TRBV10-3; D: TRBD1; J: TRBJ1-6; CDR3: CAISGGQGINSPLHF; DNA: TGTGCCATCAGTGGCGGACAGGGTATTAATTCACCCCTCCACTTT
size: few; V: TRBV20-1; D: TRBD1; J: TRBJ1-4; CDR3: CSARDQRQGTEKLFF; DNA: TGCAGTGCTAGAGACCAGAGACAGGGCACTGAAAAACTGTTTTTT
size: .; V: TRBV7-7; D: .; J: TRBJ1-1; CDR3: CASSLSLNTEAFF; DNA: TGTGCTAGCAGCTTATCCTTGAACACTGAAGCTTTCTTT
size: few; V: TRBV20-1; D: TRBD2; J: TRBJ2-3; CDR3: CSASLAGGADTQYF; DNA: TGCAGTGCCAGCCTAGCGGGAGGAGCAGATACGCAGTATTTT